In this sample, the clone carrying this T cell receptor (beta chain) turned up a few times. Preparation of the TCRbeta library involved a method that used unique molecular identifiers. TCRdb re-called the PCR reads with MiXCR, one entry per CDR3 protein. Among 500,000 to 600,000 distinct CDR3 sequences, 25% to 30% were seen once, and the ten largest hold 30% to 40%. The sample comes from a study of T-cell reconstitution after alpha-beta-depleted transplantation in children. V was shortened by 5 bases and J by 2 bases, with 6 bases between the two germline ends. This CDR3 has 12 amino acids. The V gene's germline CDR1 is MDHEN and CDR2 SYDVKM.

The sequence was collected from a boy under two years old with Wiskott-Aldrich syndrome, due to receive a stem cell transplant. Sequenced material: PBMCs, taken before TCRalphabeta/CD19-depleted stem cell transplant. V gene TRBV28 combines with J gene TRBJ2-5; D gene ambiguous. CDR3 sequence (DNA): TGTGCCAGCAGTGACATGCAAGAGACCCAGTACTTC. Translation gives CASSDMQETQYF.